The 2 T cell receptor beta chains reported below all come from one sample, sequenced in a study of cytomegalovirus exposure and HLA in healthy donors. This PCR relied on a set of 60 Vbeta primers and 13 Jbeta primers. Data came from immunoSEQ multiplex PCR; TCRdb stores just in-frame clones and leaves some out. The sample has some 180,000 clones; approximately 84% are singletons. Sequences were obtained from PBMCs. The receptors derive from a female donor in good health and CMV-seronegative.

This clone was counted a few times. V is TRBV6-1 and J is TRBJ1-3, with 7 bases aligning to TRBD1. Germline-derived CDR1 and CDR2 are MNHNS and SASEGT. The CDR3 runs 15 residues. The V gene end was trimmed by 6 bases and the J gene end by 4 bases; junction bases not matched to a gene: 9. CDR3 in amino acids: CASREGAAFGNTIYF. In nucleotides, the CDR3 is TGTGCCAGCAGGGAGGGGGCGGCCTTCGGAAACACCATATATTTT.

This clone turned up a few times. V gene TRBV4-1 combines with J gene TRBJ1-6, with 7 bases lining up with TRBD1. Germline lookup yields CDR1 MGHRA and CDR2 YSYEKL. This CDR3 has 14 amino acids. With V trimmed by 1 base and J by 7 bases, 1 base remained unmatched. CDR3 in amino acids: CASSQVRGNSPLHF. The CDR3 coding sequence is TGCGCCAGCAGCCAAGTCAGGGGGAATTCACCCCTCCACTTT.